These 24 T cell receptor beta chains share one sample of origin, sequenced in a study of beta chain features in type 1 diabetes. Expressed TCRB transcripts were sequenced because the entire RNA isolate underwent reverse transcription. Clones were read by immunoSEQ multiplex PCR, and TCRdb kept only the in-frame ones, dropping some. The sample carries about 350,000 clones, about 20% recorded once. Sequenced sample: naive CD4+ T cells from blood. Every receptor here comes from a woman between 18 and 30 years old in good health.

This rearrangement joins TRBV19 to TRBJ1-1, with D perhaps TRBD1 (5 bases). Trimming pared 8 bases from V and 0 bases from J, leaving 7 bases between. Per germline, CDR1 LNHDA and CDR2 SQIVND (reference sequence). The CDR3 is 12 amino acids. CDR3 DNA: TGTGCCAGTCGGGGGATGAACACTGAAGCTTTCTTT. Amino acids: CASRGMNTEAFF.

The chain combines TRBV10-3 with TRBJ2-2, with 7 bases fitting TRBD1. Germline CDR1 is ENHRY and CDR2 is SYGVKD. The CDR3 contains 15 residues. V trimming: 3 bases; J trimming: 2 bases; junction bases outside the gene matches: 3. The CDR3 protein is CAISDGTVNTGELFF. CDR3 DNA sequence: TGTGCCATCAGTGACGGGACAGTCAACACCGGGGAGCTGTTTTTT.

The table lists this clone with a few counts. The chain joins TRBV4-3 to TRBJ1-1; the match to TRBD1 covers 9 bases. V gave up 4 bases and J gave up 3 bases; unmatched junction bases: 6. The CDR3 has 15 amino acids. Germline CDR1 reads LGHNA; CDR2 reads YSLEER. CDR3 DNA: TGCGCCAGCAGCCCCGGACAGGGGTGGGACACTGAAGCTTTCTTT. This translates into CASSPGQGWDTEAFF.

The J gene is TRBJ2-6, the V gene TRBV7-3; the match to TRBD2 covers 7 bases. This CDR3 is 18 amino acids long. Germline V gene sequence: CDR1 SGHTA, CDR2 FQGTGA. With V trimmed by 5 bases and J by 0 bases, 10 bases remained unmatched. CDR3 protein: CASSITSAASSGANVLTF. As DNA, the CDR3 is TGTGCCAGCAGCATCACTAGCGCCGCAAGCTCTGGGGCCAACGTCCTGACTTTC.

The V gene is TRBV25-1, the J gene TRBJ1-1, with D perhaps matching TRBD1 (5 bases). CDR1 MGHDK and CDR2 SYGVNS come from the germline V gene. This CDR3 has 15 amino acids. Trimming took 5 bases from V and 5 from J, leaving 18 bases between them. CDR3 region: CASSPTKSGVTEAFF. CDR3 DNA: TGTGCCAGCAGTCCCACTAAGTCGGGGGTTACTGAAGCTTTCTTT.

This clone occurred a few times. The chain links TRBV25-1 to TRBJ1-2; 7 nucleotides align to TRBD1. Germline V gene sequence: CDR1 MGHDK, CDR2 SYGVNS. V shed 4 bases and J 5 bases; nucleotides not matched to a gene: 1. The CDR3 loop spans 12 amino acids. The CDR3 sequence is CASSATGYGYTF. Written as DNA, the CDR3 is TGTGCCAGCAGTGCGACAGGGTATGGCTACACCTTC.

The chain combines TRBV11-3 with TRBJ2-1, with a tentative D call TRBD1 (6 bases). V shed 5 bases and J shed 6 bases, with 17 bases lying between them. CDR1 SGHNT and CDR2 YENEEA come from the germline V gene. This CDR3 is built from 15 residues. CDR3 sequence: CASSQPTTGGNEQFF. CDR3 DNA: TGTGCCAGCAGCCAACCTACGACAGGAGGCAATGAGCAGTTCTTC.

The chain links TRBV2 to TRBJ2-2; 7 nucleotides match TRBD1. Germline V gives CDR1 SNHLY, CDR2 FYNNEI. The CDR3 has 15 amino acids. The J segment lost 4 bases and the V segment lost 3 bases, leaving 5 bases of the junction unmatched. The CDR3 protein is CASSDRGLTTGELFF. CDR3 nucleotide sequence: TGTGCCAGCAGTGACAGGGGGTTAACCACCGGGGAGCTGTTTTTT.

This clone was picked up a small number of times. The chain joins TRBV7-2 to TRBJ2-1, with D tentatively TRBD2 (5 bases). V was clipped by 7 bases and J by 0 bases, with 13 bases between them. Germline V gene lookup returns CDR1 SGHTA and CDR2 FQGNSA. The CDR3 has 15 residues. The CDR3: CASTLTTTSYNEQFF. The CDR3 nucleotides read TGTGCCAGCACCCTGACTACGACCTCCTACAATGAGCAGTTCTTC.

This clone came up a few times. This chain links TRBV6-5 with TRBJ1-5; 8 bases map to TRBD1. CDR1 is MNHEY and CDR2 is SVGAGI in the germline V gene. CDR3 size: 14 residues. With 6 bases clipped from V and 5 bases from J, the junction kept 6 bases outside the gene matches. The CDR3 DNA sequence: TGTGCCAGCAGCCGGACAGGGCACGATCAGCCCCAGCATTTT. As protein: CASSRTGHDQPQHF.

This clone was found a few times. The genes are TRBV5-1 and TRBJ1-6, with 11 bases fitting TRBD1. Germline V lookup: CDR1 SGHRS, CDR2 YFSETQ. With 6 bases clipped from V and 8 bases from J, the junction kept 4 bases outside the gene matches. This CDR3 comprises 14 residues. For the CDR3, the DNA is TGCGCCAGCAACAGGGGACAGGGGGATTCACCCCTCCACTTT. Amino acid sequence: CASNRGQGDSPLHF.

The CDR3 loop reads CASSSGSSTDTQYF. CDR3 in DNA: TGTGCCAGCAGTTCGGGGAGCAGCACAGATACGCAGTATTTT. This rearrangement joins TRBV6-6 to TRBJ2-3, with D perhaps TRBD2 (5 bases). This CDR3 has 14 residues. V was trimmed by 4 bases and J by 0 bases, leaving 8 bases between them. Germline CDR1 is MNHNY and CDR2 is SVGAGI (reference sequence).

The table lists this clone with a few counts. The chain joins TRBV20-1 to TRBJ1-1; unclear D gene. Germline CDR1 is DFQATT and CDR2 is SNEGSKA (reference sequence). The CDR3 spans 11 residues. V was shortened by 3 bases and J by 8 bases, with 10 bases between the two germline ends. The CDR3 is CSARAEAEAFF. In DNA, the CDR3 is TGCAGTGCTAGGGCTGAGGCAGAAGCTTTCTTT.

This sequence joins TRBV6-6 and TRBJ2-7, with D perhaps TRBD2 (5 bases). Trimming took 5 bases from V and 2 from J, leaving 16 bases between them. Germline loops: CDR1 MNHNY, CDR2 SVGAGI (reference sequence). The CDR3 is made up of 15 amino acids. CDR3 DNA sequence: TGTGCCAGCAGTCCGCGAGGGCAGGCCGCCTACGAGCAGTACTTC. Protein: CASSPRGQAAYEQYF.

The table lists this clone with a few counts. The genes are TRBV29-1 and TRBJ1-1; TRBD1 is a possible D gene (5 bases). The germline V gene has CDR1 SQVTM and CDR2 ANQGSEA. The CDR3 is 13 amino acids. V was pared by 7 bases and J by 4 bases, with 16 bases between. The CDR3 protein is CSAAGQGGTEAFF. The CDR3 region has the DNA TGCAGCGCCGCCGGGCAGGGTGGCACTGAAGCTTTCTTT. Filled out from reference TRBV29-1 and TRBJ1-1, the complete variable domain reads SAVISQKPSRDICQRGTSLTIQCQVDSQVTMMFWYRQQPGQSLTLIATANQGSEATYESGFVIDKFPISRPNLTFSTLTVSNMSPEDSSIYLCSAAGQGGTEAFFGQGTRLTVV.

Written as DNA, the CDR3 is TGTGCCAGCAGCGGGACAAGTCCCGGAGAGACCCAGTACTTC. It translates to CASSGTSPGETQYF. The chain employs TRBV9 and TRBJ2-5, with a weak D call TRBD1 (5 bases). V shed 3 bases and J shed 4 bases, with 13 bases lying between them. Germline V lookup: CDR1 SGDLS, CDR2 YYNGEE. This CDR3 spans 14 amino acids.

This clone appeared a few times. This rearrangement joins TRBV7-2 to TRBJ2-5; TRBD2 matches at 12 bases. Germline trimming cut 4 bases from V and 1 base from J; bases unmatched to any gene: 4. The CDR3 runs 16 residues. From germline, CDR1 is SGHTA and CDR2 FQGNSA. CDR3 loop: CASSSGLAGAQETQYF. CDR3 in DNA: TGTGCCAGCAGCTCGGGACTAGCGGGCGCCCAAGAGACCCAGTACTTC.

J is TRBJ2-3 and V is TRBV4-1; TRBD2 aligns across 12 bases. The CDR3 runs 17 residues. With 4 bases clipped from V and 0 bases from J, the junction kept 5 bases outside the gene matches. CDR1 and CDR2 (germline): MGHRA, YSYEKL. CDR3 loop: CASSPGLAGPSTDTQYF. In DNA, the CDR3 is TGCGCCAGCAGCCCTGGACTAGCGGGGCCTAGCACAGATACGCAGTATTTT.

This rearrangement joins TRBV25-1 to TRBJ2-3, with D perhaps matching TRBD2 (6 bases). Germline CDR1 and CDR2: MGHDK and SYGVNS. Trimming cost V 6 bases and J 6 bases, with 19 bases left between them. The CDR3 spans 15 residues. Written as DNA, the CDR3 is TGTGCCAGCAGCACTTCGGGACTCCCCAGGGATACGCAGTATTTT. Translation: CASSTSGLPRDTQYF.

This clone was seen more than once but under ten times. The V gene is TRBV11-1, the J gene TRBJ2-1; 12 positions match TRBD2. CDR3 length: 16 residues. Germline V gives CDR1 SGHAT, CDR2 FQDESV (reference sequence). V lost 5 bases and J lost 4; bases outside the gene matches: 6. The CDR3 nucleotides are TGTGCCAGCAGCGCTACCCTAGCGGGAGGGTACAATGAGCAGTTCTTC. This encodes CASSATLAGGYNEQFF.

This clone was seen a handful of times. Here the CDR3 DNA reads TGTGCCAGCAGCTTAGCGGGACAGGGGGATTATGGCTACACCTTC. Its translation: CASSLAGQGDYGYTF. The genes are TRBV7-2 and TRBJ1-2; 11 bases are a match to TRBD1. From germline, CDR1 is SGHTA and CDR2 FQGNSA. The CDR3 length is 15 residues. Trimming removed 0 bases from V and 5 bases from J; junction bases left unmatched: 2.

CDR3 DNA sequence: TGTGCCAGCAGCCCTCGGGACAGGGCGGCCACCGGGGAGCTGTTTTTT. Residues: CASSPRDRAATGELFF. V and J are TRBV7-9 and TRBJ2-2, with 9 bases fitting TRBD1. The CDR3 spans 16 residues. V shed 5 bases and J 4 bases; nucleotides not matched to a gene: 8. Looked up from germline, CDR1 is SEHNR and CDR2 is FQNEAQ (reference sequence).

This clone was counted a few times. The gene calls are TRBV7-2 and TRBJ2-1; 7 bases map to TRBD1. CDR1 and CDR2 (germline): SGHTA, FQGNSA. Losses at the gene ends were 0 bases for V and 0 bases for J; bases not matched to a gene: 5. The CDR3 consists of 17 residues. CDR3: CASSLARGLSSYNEQFF. The CDR3 nucleotides are TGTGCCAGCAGCTTAGCGAGGGGGCTAAGCTCCTACAATGAGCAGTTCTTC.

The rearrangement joins TRBV27 to TRBJ1-2; 7 nucleotides align to TRBD1. Unmatched junction bases numbered 14, after V lost 5 bases and J lost 5 bases. Germline V gene lookup returns CDR1 MNHEY and CDR2 SMNVEV (reference sequence). There are 16 residues in the CDR3. DNA of the CDR3: TGTGCCAGCAGTGCCCTTGGACAGGCCTCGGGATATGGCTACACCTTC. The encoded protein is CASSALGQASGYGYTF.